This T cell receptor beta chain came from a study of CD8+ T cells in alopecia areata. Broader study findings: Sequencing of scalp samples also captures resident alphabeta T cells of normal skin. Tofacitinib yielded significantly lower scalp clonality and fewer expanded CD8+ clones among the top 100.

cDNA reverse transcribed from extracted RNA served as the sequencing template. Method: immunoSEQ multiplex PCR; TCRdb's copy keeps in-frame clones and lacks some. Of more than 150,000 clones in the sample, 51% were seen once. Treatment meaning: oral pan-JAK inhibitor, 5-10 mg twice daily. The sorting of PBMCs gave CD4+ and CD8+ T cells. CDR3 length: 12 residues. Between the trimmed V and J ends, which lost 3 bases and 12 bases, there was a span of 13 bases. Per germline, CDR1 SGHDT and CDR2 YYEEEE. On this clone: The antigen remains unidentified.

Sequencing used CD8+ T cells sorted from blood, obtained between weeks 51 and 52, from a patient treated with tofacitinib. This chain uses TRBV5-6 with TRBJ2-1, with D perhaps TRBD1 (5 bases). The source of this sequence is a human donor with alopecia areata. CDR3 loop: CASSSQGAAQFF. The CDR3 nucleotides are TGTGCCAGCAGCTCGCAGGGTGCGGCGCAGTTCTTC.